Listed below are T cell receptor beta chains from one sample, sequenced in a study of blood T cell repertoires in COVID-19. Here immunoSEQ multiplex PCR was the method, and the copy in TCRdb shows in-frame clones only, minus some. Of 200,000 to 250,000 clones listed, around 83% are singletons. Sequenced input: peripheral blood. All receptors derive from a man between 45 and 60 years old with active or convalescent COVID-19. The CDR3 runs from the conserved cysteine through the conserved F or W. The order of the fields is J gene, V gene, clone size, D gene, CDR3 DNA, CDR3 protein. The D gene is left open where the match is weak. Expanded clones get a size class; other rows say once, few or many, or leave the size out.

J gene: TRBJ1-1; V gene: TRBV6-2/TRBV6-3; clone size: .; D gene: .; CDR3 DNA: TGTGCCAGCAGTAGCAAGGGGTTCAGAGCCACTGAAGCTTTCTTT; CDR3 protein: CASSSKGFRATEAFF
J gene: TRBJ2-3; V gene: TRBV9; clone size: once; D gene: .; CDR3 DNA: TGTGCCAGCAGCCCTTGGACAGCCACAGATACGCAGTATTTT; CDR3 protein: CASSPWTATDTQYF
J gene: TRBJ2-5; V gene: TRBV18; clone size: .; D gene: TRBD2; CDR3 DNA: TGTGCCAGCTCTCCCGGACTAGCGGGGGCTGCCCTGACGGGTGAGACCCAGTACTTC; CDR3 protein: CASSPGLAGAALTGETQYF
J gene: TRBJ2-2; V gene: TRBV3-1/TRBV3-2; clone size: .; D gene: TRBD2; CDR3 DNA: TGTGCCAGCAGCCGGGGACTAGCGCGGACCGGGGAGCTGTTTTTT; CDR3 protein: CASSRGLARTGELFF
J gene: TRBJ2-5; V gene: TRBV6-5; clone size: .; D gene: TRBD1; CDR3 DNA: TGTGCCAGCAGCCGGGACAGGGGCCTACCAAGTTCCCAGTACTTC; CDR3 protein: CASSRDRGLPSSQYF
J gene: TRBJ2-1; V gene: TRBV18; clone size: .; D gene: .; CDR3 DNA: TGTGCCAGCTCACCAACGGGGGTTGGGGCCCACAATGAGCAGTTCTTC; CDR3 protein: CASSPTGVGAHNEQFF
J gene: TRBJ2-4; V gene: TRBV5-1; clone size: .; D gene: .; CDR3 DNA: TGCGCCAGCAGCTTGGGAGGGGCCAAAAACATTCAGTACTTC; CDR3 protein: CASSLGGAKNIQYF
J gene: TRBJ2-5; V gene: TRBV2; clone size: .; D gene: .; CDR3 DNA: TGTGCCAGCAGGGGAAGACGGGGGAATCGCCGAGAGACCCAGTACTTC; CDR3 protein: CASRGRRGNRRETQYF
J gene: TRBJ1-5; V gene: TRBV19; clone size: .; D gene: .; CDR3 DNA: TGTGCCAGTAGGGTGACAGTAGTAAATCAGCCCCAGCATTTT; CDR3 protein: CASRVTVVNQPQHF
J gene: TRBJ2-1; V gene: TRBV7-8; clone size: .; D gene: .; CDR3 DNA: TGTGCCAGCAGCTTACCAGGCTCCTACAATGAGCAGTTCTTC; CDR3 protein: CASSLPGSYNEQFF
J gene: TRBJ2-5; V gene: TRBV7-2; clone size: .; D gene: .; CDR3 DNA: TGTGCCAGCAGCTTAGCCGGGTCCCCTCTGAGAGAGACCCAGTACTTC; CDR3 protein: CASSLAGSPLRETQYF
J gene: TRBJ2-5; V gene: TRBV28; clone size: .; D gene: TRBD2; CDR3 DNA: TGTGCCAGCAGTTTCGGCGGGGGGCCCCAAGAGACCCAGTACTTC; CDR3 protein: CASSFGGGPQETQYF
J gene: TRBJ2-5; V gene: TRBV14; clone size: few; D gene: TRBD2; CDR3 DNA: TGTGCCAGCAGCCCTCGACTAGCGGGAACGTGGGAGACCCAGTACTTC; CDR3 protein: CASSPRLAGTWETQYF
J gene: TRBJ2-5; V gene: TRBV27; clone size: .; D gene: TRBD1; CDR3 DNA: TGTGCCAGCAGTTACAACCCCAGGGGGGAGACCCAGTACTTC; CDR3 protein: CASSYNPRGETQYF
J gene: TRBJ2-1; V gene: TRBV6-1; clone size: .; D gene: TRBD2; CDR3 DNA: TGTGCCAGCAGTGAAGCCGGGGGGGGCACTAATGAGCAGTTCTTC; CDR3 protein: CASSEAGGGTNEQFF
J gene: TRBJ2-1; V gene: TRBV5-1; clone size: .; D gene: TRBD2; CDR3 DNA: TGCGCCAGCAACCGGGGGGGCGAAAACAATGAGCAGTTCTTC; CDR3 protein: CASNRGGENNEQFF
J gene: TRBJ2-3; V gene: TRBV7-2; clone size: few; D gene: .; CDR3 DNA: TGTGCCAGCAGCTTAGAGGGGGTTAGCACAGATACGCAGTATTTT; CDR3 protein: CASSLEGVSTDTQYF
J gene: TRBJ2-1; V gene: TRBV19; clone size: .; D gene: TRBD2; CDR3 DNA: TGTGCCAGTACGGCGGGAGGGCGGTACAATGAGCAGTTCTTC; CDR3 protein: CASTAGGRYNEQFF
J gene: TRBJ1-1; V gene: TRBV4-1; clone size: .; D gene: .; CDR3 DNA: TGCGCCAGCAGCCAAGTGGCAGGACCGGGGACTGAAGCTTTCTTT; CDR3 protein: CASSQVAGPGTEAFF
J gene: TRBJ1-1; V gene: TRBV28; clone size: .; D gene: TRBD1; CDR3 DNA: TGTGCCAGCAGGAAAGGGGGCGCCACTGAAGCTTTCTTT; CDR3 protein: CASRKGGATEAFF
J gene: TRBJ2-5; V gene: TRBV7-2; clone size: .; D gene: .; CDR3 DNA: TGTGCCAGCGCCTCCCGGGGGTATAGCCAAGAGACCCAGTACTTC; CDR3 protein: CASASRGYSQETQYF
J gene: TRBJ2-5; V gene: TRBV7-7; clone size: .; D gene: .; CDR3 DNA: TGTGCCAGCAGCTTAGAGCCAGGGTTGGCGACCCAGTACTTC; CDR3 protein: CASSLEPGLATQYF
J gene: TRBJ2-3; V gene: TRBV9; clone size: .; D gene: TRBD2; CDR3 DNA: TGTGCCAGCAGCGGCGGGGGGCAGATCGCAGATACGCAGTATTTT; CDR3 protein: CASSGGGQIADTQYF
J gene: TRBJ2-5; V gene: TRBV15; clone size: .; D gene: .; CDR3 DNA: TGTGCCACCAGCAGAGATCCGGGGGAAGGGGAGACCCAGTACTTC; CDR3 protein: CATSRDPGEGETQYF
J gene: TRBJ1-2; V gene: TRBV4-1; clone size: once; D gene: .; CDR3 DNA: TGCGCCAGCAGCCTCTTCGGGTCCTCCTATGGCTACACCTTC; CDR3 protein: CASSLFGSSYGYTF
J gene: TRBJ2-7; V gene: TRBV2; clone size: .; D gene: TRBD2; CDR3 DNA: TGTGCCAGCAGTGAACCTGGGACTAGCGGGAACGAGCAGTACTTC; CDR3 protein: CASSEPGTSGNEQYF
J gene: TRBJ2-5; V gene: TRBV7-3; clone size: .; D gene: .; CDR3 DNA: TGTGCCAGCAGCCCGTCGGGGTTAGAGACCCAGTACTTC; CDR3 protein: CASSPSGLETQYF
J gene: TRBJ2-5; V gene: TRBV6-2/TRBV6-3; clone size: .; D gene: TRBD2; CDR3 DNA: TGTGCCAGCAGTCCCTTAGCGGGGGGGCGTTACTTC; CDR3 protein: CASSPLAGGRYF
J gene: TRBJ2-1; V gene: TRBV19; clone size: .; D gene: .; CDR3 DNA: TGTGCCAGTAGTATGAGAAGGGGAGAGCAGTTCTTC; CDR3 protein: CASSMRRGEQFF
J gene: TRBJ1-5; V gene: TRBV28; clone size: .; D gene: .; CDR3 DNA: TGTGCCAGCAGTAATAAACTCATACCCCATAGCAATCAGCCCCAGCATTTT; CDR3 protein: CASSNKLIPHSNQPQHF
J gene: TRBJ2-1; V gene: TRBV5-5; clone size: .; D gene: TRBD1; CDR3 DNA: TGTGCCAGCAGCTGGACAGGGAACCACAATGAGCAGTTCTTC; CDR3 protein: CASSWTGNHNEQFF
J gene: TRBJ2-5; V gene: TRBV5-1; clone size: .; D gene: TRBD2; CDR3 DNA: TGCGCCAGCAACACGGGAGGAGAGGGGACCCAGTACTTC; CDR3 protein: CASNTGGEGTQYF
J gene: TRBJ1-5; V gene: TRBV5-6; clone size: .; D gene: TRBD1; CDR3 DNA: TGTGCCAGCAGCCTTACAGGGGGCGGTCAGCCCCAGCATTTT; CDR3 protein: CASSLTGGGQPQHF
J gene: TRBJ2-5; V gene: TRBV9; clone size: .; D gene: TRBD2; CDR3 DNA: TGTGCCAGCAGCCCCGGGGAGGGAGAGACCCAGTACTTC; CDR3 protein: CASSPGEGETQYF
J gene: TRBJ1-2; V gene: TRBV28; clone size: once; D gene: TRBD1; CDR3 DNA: TGTGCCAGCAGTTCCCCGGGACAGTACCTCTATGGCTACACCTTC; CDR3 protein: CASSSPGQYLYGYTF
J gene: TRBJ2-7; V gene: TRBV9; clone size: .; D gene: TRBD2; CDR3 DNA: TGTGCCAGCAGCGTGACTAGCGGAGATAGCTCCTACGAGCAGTACTTC; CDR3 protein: CASSVTSGDSSYEQYF
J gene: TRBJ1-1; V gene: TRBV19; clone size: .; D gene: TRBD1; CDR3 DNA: TGTGCCAGTATTACAGGGGGCGCAGCGGCTTTCTTT; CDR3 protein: CASITGGAAAFF
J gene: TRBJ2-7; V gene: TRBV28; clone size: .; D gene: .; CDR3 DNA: TGTGCCAGCAGCCTCCTAGGGCAGGGGGGCTACGAGCAGTACTTC; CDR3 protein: CASSLLGQGGYEQYF
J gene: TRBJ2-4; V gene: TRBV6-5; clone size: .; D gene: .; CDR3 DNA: TGTGCCAGCCGGACTCCGTGGAACATTCAGTACTTC; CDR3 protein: CASRTPWNIQYF
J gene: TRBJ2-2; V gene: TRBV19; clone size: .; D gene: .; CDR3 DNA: TGTGCCAGTAGTATAGACTCCTCACAGAACACCGGGGAGCTGTTTTTT; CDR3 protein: CASSIDSSQNTGELFF
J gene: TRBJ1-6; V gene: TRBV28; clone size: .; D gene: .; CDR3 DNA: TGTGCCAGCACCTTGATACAGGGTTATTCACCCCTCCACTTT; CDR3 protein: CASTLIQGYSPLHF
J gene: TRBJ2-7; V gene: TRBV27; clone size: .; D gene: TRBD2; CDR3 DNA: TGTGCCAGCAGCCCTGGGACTAGATCCGAGCAGTACTTC; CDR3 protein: CASSPGTRSEQYF
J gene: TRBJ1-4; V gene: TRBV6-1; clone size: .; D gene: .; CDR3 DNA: TGTGCCAGCAGTGAAGTCAGGGGATGGGAAAAACTGTTTTTT; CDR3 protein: CASSEVRGWEKLFF
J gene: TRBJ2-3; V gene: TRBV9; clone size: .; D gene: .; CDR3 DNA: TGTGCCAGCAGCCCCCGCCGAGTCACTAGCACAGATACGCAGTATTTT; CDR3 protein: CASSPRRVTSTDTQYF
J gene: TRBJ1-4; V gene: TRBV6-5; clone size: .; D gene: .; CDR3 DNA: TGTGCCAGCAGCCAGATCCTTGGCACTAATGAAAAACTGTTTTTT; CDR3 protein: CASSQILGTNEKLFF
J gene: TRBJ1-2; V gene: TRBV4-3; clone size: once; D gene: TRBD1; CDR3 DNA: TGCGCCAGCAGCCACACCTCGGGGACAGGGGGCTATGGCTACACCTTC; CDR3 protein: CASSHTSGTGGYGYTF
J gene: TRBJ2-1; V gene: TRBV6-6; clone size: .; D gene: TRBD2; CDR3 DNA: TGTGCCAGCAGTACCCCAGGGAGCGGGAGAGTAAATGAGCAGTTCTTC; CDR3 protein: CASSTPGSGRVNEQFF
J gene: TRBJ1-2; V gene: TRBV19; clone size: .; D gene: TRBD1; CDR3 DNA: TGTGCCAGTAGGGAGACAGGGGTAAAAAGCTACACCTTC; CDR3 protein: CASRETGVKSYTF
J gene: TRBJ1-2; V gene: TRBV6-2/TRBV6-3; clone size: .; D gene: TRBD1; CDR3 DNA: TGTGCCAGCAGCCTTACAGGGGACCCGGCTAACTATGGCTACACCTTC; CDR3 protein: CASSLTGDPANYGYTF
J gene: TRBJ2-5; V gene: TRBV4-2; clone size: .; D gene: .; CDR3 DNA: TGTGCCAGCAGCCAAGATGGGGCTACGAAAGAGACCCAGTACTTC; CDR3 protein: CASSQDGATKETQYF
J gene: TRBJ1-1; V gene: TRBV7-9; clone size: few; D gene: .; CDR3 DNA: TGTGCGCCTCAGCGGGCAGTCAACACTGAAGCTTTCTTT; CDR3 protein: CAPQRAVNTEAFF
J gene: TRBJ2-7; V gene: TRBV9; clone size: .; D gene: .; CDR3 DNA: TGTGCCAGCAGCATAGACCTTGGGGGCAACGAGCAGTACTTC; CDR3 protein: CASSIDLGGNEQYF
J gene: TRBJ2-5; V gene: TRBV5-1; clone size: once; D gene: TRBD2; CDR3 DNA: TGCGCCAGCAGCCCCGGGGGGGCCCAAGAGACCCAGTACTTC; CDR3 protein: CASSPGGAQETQYF
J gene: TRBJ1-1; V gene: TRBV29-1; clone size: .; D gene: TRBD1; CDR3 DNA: TGCAGCGTTGGCCGGGGACAGGGAACTGAAGCTTTCTTT; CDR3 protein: CSVGRGQGTEAFF
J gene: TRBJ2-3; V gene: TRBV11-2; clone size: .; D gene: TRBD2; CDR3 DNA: TGTGCCAGCAGCCGGAACCCCGCTAGCGGGGGGCATGATACGCAGTATTTT; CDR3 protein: CASSRNPASGGHDTQYF
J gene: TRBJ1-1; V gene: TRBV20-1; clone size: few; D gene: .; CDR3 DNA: TGCAGTGCTAGAACTCGCACTGAAGCTTTCTTT; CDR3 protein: CSARTRTEAFF
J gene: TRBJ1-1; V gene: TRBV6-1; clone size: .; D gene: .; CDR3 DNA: TGTGCCAGCAGTCGCAACAGGGCCACTGAAGCTTTCTTT; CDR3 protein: CASSRNRATEAFF
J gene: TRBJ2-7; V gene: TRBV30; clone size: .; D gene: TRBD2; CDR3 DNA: TGTGCCTGGAGCGCGGGGGGCGCGGGGGAGCAGTACTTC; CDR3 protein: CAWSAGGAGEQYF
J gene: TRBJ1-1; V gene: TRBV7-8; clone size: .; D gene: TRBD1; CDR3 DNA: TGTGCCAGCAGCCTTACAGGGGAGACTGAAGCTTTCTTT; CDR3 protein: CASSLTGETEAFF
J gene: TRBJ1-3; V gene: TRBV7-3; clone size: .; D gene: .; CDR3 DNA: TGTGCCAGCAGCTTATCTTTCGGCAGGAAAGTCTCTGGAAACACCATATATTTT; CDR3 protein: CASSLSFGRKVSGNTIYF